The present T cell receptor (beta chain) was sequenced within a study of blood T cell repertoires in COVID-19 (TCRdb year 2020). The study in broad terms: Collaborator samples came from the United States, Italy and Spain and covered acute and convalescent phases of COVID-19. The material from the prospective study consisted of cDNA or gDNA derived from T cells, B-cell-depleted T cells, or PBMCs. Subjects who had been exposed to COVID-19, were actively infected with it, or had recovered from it provided the deeply sampled blood TCRbeta repertoires that made up the dataset. A freely available public database, intended as a resource for researchers studying the immune response to SARS-CoV-2, is where the repertoires were released. The samples were drawn from two sources: the first 160 participants of the ongoing ImmuneRACE study, and 950 to 1,500 subjects contributed by 6 global collaborators. Nearly every sample came with metadata listing a de-identified subject ID, COVID-19 status, age in years and sex. Where available, HLA class I and class II types were obtained from metadata supplied by the sample provider rather than from assay-based typing.

The CDR3 has 13 amino acids, counting the end cysteine and phenylalanine. Only the CDR3 DNA is retained, 39 bases long and in frame from the first base. After removal of 6 bases from V and 4 bases from J, the junction retains 4 bases not matched to a gene. CDR1 and CDR2 (SGHTA, FQGNSA) derive from the germline V gene. The study at large found these results: The quantity of clinical and demographic metadata differed by source and by participant and was supplied without curation.

Participants in the prospective study were aged roughly 18 to 90 years, lived in about two dozen United States geographic areas, and enrolled through a virtual design. In the prospective study, cohorts were assigned on the basis of participant-reported clinical history obtained from a screening survey and a study questionnaire. For ImmuneRACE Cohort 3, a participant was defined as recovered based on two consecutive negative NP/OP PCR tests, clearance by a healthcare professional, or resolution of symptoms. Mobile phlebotomists in the prospective study collected whole blood, serum and a nasopharyngeal or oropharyngeal swab from every participant. Prospective study participants could optionally give additional blood draws and questionnaires over a roughly two-month period. Before DNA extraction, prospective study blood samples were shipped either frozen or at room temperature. On this clone itself: Its antigen is not yet known. No much larger clone exists at a distance of one base, and base qualities are not known.

The immunoSEQ Assay, a bias-controlled multiplex PCR, was used to amplify TCRbeta CDR3 regions from genomic DNA. In the authors' own workflow: Nucleated cell counts per sample were estimated from amplification of reference gene primers within the assay. To quantify the absolute abundance of each unique TCRbeta CDR3 rearrangement, sequence reads were collapsed and filtered. For each sample, productive Simpson clonality was calculated as the square root of Simpson's diversity index across productive rearrangements. TCRdb's version of the immuneACCESS table is confined to in-frame rearrangements and falls short of the full clone set. An unresolved V gene accounts for under half of the shortfall where checked; the remainder is of unknown origin. V, J and clone size were drawn from that table, and D and trimming were deduced from the DNA. The sample table shows about 250,000 clones, and 65% to 90% are seen once. Around 1.7% of the sample belongs to the ten largest clones.

The rearranged segments are TRBV7-2 and TRBJ2-5; TRBD1 agrees with 8 junctional bases. The specimen was PBMCs or T cells enriched from blood (not recorded which). The receptor comes from a man aged 40-50 years who had recovered from COVID-19. The CDR3 is CASRVQGGETQYF. The nucleotides are TGTGCCAGCAGAGTACAGGGGGGAGAGACCCAGTACTTC.